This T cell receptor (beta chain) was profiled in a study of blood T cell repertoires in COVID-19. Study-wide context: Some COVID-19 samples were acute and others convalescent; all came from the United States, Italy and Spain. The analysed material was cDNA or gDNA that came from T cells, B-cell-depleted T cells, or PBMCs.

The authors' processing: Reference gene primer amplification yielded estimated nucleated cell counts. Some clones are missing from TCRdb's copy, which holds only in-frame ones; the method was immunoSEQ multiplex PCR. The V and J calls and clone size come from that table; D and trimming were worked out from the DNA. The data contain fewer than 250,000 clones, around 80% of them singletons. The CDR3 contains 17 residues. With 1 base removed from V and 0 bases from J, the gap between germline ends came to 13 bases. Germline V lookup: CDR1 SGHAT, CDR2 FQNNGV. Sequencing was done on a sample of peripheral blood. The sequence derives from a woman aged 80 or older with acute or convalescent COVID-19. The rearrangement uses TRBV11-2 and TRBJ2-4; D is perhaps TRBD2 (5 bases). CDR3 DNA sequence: TGTGCCAGCAGCTTAGCGTTTGGGAGATCAGCCAAAAACATTCAGTACTTC. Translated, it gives CASSLAFGRSAKNIQYF.